This TCR beta chain was sequenced for a study of blood T cell repertoires in COVID-19. About the study: The United States, Italy and Spain supplied acute and convalescent COVID-19 samples. In each case, the material was cDNA or gDNA derived from T cells, B-cell-depleted T cells, or PBMCs.

In the original workflow: Nucleated cell number was recorded as an estimate derived from reference gene primer amplification. Generated by immunoSEQ multiplex PCR, the TCRdb table keeps only in-frame clones and is missing some. D and trimming were read from the DNA, whereas the V and J calls and clone size are those reported in that table. The sample carries 95,000 to 150,000 clones, more than 75% recorded once. The germline gives CDR1 GTSNPN, CDR2 SVGIG (reference sequence). J was trimmed by 2 bases and V by 4 bases; bases with no gene match: 7. The CDR3 is made up of 15 amino acids. This chain joins TRBV30 and TRBJ1-3, with 8 bases aligning to TRBD1. The receptor was isolated from a woman between 70 and 85 years old with acute or convalescent COVID-19. The specimen sequenced was peripheral blood. CDR3 protein: CAWTRDRMAGNTIYF. The CDR3 region has the DNA TGTGCCTGGACCCGGGACAGGATGGCTGGAAACACCATATATTTT.